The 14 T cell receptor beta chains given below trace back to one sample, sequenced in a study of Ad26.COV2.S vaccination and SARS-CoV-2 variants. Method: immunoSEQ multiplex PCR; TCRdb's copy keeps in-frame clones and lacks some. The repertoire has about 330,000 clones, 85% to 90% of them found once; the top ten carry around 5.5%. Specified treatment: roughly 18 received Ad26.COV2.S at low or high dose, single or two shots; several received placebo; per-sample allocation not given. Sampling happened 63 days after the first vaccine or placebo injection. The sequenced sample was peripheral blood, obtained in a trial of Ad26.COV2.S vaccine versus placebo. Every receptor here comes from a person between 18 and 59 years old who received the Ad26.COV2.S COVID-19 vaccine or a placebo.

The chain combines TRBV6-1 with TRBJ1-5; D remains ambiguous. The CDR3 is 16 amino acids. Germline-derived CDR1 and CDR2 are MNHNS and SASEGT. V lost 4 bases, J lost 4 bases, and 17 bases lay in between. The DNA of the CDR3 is TGTGCCAGCAGTGGACGGTGGGTGGGAGGGAATCAGCCCCAGCATTTT. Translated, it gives CASSGRWVGGNQPQHF.

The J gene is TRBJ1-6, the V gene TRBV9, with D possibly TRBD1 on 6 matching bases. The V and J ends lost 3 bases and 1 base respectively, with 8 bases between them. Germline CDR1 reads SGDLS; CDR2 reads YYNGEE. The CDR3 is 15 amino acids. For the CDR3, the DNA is TGTGCCAGCAGCGAACAGGGATCCTATAATTCACCCCTCCACTTT. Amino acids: CASSEQGSYNSPLHF.

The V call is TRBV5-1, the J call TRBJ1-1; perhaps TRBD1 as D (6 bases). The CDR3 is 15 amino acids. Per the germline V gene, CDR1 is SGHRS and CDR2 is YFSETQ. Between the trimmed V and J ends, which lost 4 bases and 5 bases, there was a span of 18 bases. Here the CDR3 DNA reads TGCGCCAGCAGCCTGGGGACACACGGAGCGACTGAAGCTTTCTTT. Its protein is CASSLGTHGATEAFF.

CDR3 sequence (DNA): TGTGCCAGCAGCCCAAGCATAGACAGACAATACTATGGCTACACCTTC. Amino acids: CASSPSIDRQYYGYTF. This rearrangement joins TRBV5-8 to TRBJ1-2; TRBD1 might be the D (5 bases). Germline assignment: CDR1 SGHTS and CDR2 YDEGEE. CDR3 length: 16 residues. Trimming removed 4 bases at V and 3 bases at J, with 19 bases between.

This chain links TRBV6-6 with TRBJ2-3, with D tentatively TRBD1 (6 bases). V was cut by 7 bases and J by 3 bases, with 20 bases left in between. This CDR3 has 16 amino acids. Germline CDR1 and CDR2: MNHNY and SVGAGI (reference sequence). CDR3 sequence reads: CASTTLARGRTDTQYF. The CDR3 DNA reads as TGTGCCAGCACCACACTGGCCAGGGGAAGAACAGATACGCAGTATTTT.

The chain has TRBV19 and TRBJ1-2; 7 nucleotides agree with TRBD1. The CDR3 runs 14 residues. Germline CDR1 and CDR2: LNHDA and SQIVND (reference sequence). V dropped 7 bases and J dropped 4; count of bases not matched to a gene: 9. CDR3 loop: CASIRQGGSYGYTF. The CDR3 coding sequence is TGTGCCAGTATTAGGCAGGGGGGAAGCTATGGCTACACCTTC.

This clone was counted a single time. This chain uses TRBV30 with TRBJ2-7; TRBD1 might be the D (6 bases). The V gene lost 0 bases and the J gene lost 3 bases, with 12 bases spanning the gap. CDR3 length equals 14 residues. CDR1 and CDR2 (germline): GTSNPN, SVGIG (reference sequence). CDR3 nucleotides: TGTGCCTGGAGTGTCGTTAACAGGGACTACGAGCAGTACGTC. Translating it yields CAWSVVNRDYEQYV.

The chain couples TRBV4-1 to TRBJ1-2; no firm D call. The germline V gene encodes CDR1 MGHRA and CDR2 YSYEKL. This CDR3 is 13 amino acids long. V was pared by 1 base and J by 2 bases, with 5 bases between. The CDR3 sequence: CASSQVTNYGYTF. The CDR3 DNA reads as TGCGCCAGCAGCCAAGTGACCAACTATGGCTACACCTTC.

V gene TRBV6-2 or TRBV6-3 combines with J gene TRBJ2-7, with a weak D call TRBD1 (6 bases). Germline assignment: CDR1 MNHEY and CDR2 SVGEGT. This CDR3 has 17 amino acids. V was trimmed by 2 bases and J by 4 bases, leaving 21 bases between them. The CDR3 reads CASSYQGLMGAIYEQYF. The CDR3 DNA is TGTGCCAGCAGTTACCAGGGTCTGATGGGGGCGATTTACGAGCAGTACTTC.

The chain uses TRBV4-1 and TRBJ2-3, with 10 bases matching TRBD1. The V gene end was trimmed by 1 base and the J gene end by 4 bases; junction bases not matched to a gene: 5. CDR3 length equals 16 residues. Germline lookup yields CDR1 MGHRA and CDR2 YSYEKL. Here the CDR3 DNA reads TGCGCCAGCAGCCAAGTTGACAGGGGGCACGCAGATACGCAGTATTTT. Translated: CASSQVDRGHADTQYF.

CDR3 sequence: CASSLGARGEAFF. The CDR3 coding sequence is TGTGCCAGTAGCCTCGGGGCCAGGGGTGAAGCTTTCTTT. V is TRBV19 and J is TRBJ1-1; a weak D match, TRBD1 (6 bases). Germline CDR1 and CDR2: LNHDA and SQIVND (reference sequence). This CDR3 comprises 13 residues. V was pared by 6 bases and J by 7 bases, with 15 bases between.

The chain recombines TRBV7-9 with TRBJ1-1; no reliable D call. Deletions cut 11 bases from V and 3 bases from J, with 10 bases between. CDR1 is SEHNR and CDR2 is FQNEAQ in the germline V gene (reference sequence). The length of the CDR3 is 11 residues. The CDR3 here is CALSVDTEAFF. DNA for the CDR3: TGTGCCCTCTCGGTGGACACTGAAGCTTTCTTT.

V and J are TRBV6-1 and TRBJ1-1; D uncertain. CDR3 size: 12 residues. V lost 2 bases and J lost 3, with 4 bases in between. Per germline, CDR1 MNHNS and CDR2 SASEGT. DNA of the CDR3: TGTGCCAGCAGTGAATGGTACACTGAAGCTTTCTTT. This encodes CASSEWYTEAFF.

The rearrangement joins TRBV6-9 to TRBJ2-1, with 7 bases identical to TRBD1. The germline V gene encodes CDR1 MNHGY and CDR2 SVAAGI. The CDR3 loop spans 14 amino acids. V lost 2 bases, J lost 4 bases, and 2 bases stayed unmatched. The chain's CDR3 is CASSYIQGYNEQFF. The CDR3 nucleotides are TGTGCCAGCAGTTATATACAGGGGTACAATGAGCAGTTCTTC.